The rows below give T cell receptor beta chains drawn from one sample of a study of CD8+CD57+ T cells in acquired aplastic anemia. Each CDR3 protein gets one entry after TCRdb re-called the reads with MiXCR. The sample consists of roughly 130,000 distinct CDR3 sequences, around 50% of them appearing once. Material: sorted CD4+, CD8+, or CD8+CD57+ T cells (not recorded which) from PBMCs. The receptors originated from a human donor in good health, serving as a control. CDR3s include the opening cysteine and the closing phenylalanine or tryptophan. Fields, in order: V gene, D gene, clone size, J gene, CDR3 DNA, CDR3 protein. The D gene is left open where the match is weak. Not all rows give a size; the values are once, few, many and, for expanded clones, a class.

V gene: TRBV2
D gene: .
clone size: .
J gene: TRBJ1-5
CDR3 DNA: TGTGCCAGCAGTGCAGGGATCAATCAGCCCCAGCATTTT
CDR3 protein: CASSAGINQPQHF

V gene: TRBV7-2
D gene: TRBD2
clone size: many
J gene: TRBJ2-3
CDR3 DNA: TGTGCCAGCAGCTTAGAATACCTTGGCGGGGGGCATGCAGATACGCAGTATTTT
CDR3 protein: CASSLEYLGGGHADTQYF

V gene: TRBV5-6
D gene: .
clone size: .
J gene: TRBJ1-1
CDR3 DNA: TGTGCCAGCAGCTTGCTCGGGGACTTGAACACTGAAGCTTTCTTT
CDR3 protein: CASSLLGDLNTEAFF

V gene: TRBV24-1
D gene: .
clone size: .
J gene: TRBJ2-3
CDR3 DNA: TGTGCCACCAGTGATTTGCAGGAGAAGAGAGGGGATACGCAGTATTTT
CDR3 protein: CATSDLQEKRGDTQYF

V gene: TRBV11-3
D gene: TRBD1
clone size: many
J gene: TRBJ1-1
CDR3 DNA: TGTGCCAGCAGCCAAGGACAGGGGGAACAAGAAGCTTTCTTT
CDR3 protein: CASSQGQGEQEAFF

V gene: TRBV3-1
D gene: TRBD2
clone size: many
J gene: TRBJ2-7
CDR3 DNA: TGTGCCAGCAGATTCAGCGGGGGGTCCTCCTACGAGCAGTACTTC
CDR3 protein: CASRFSGGSSYEQYF

V gene: TRBV5-1
D gene: .
clone size: .
J gene: TRBJ1-2
CDR3 DNA: TGTGCCAGCAGCTTGGCCGTAGGGGGCTATGGCTACACCTTC
CDR3 protein: CASSLAVGGYGYTF

V gene: TRBV6-5
D gene: .
clone size: many
J gene: TRBJ1-2
CDR3 DNA: TGTGCCAGCAGTTACGAGGTTAACTATGGCTACACCTTC
CDR3 protein: CASSYEVNYGYTF

V gene: TRBV7-2
D gene: TRBD1
clone size: many
J gene: TRBJ1-2
CDR3 DNA: TGTGCCAGCAGCCAGGGGGCAGGGGACTATGGCTACACCTTC
CDR3 protein: CASSQGAGDYGYTF

V gene: TRBV2
D gene: TRBD1
clone size: .
J gene: TRBJ2-2
CDR3 DNA: TGTGCCAGCAACACAGGGGGGCTGTTTTTT
CDR3 protein: CASNTGGLFF

V gene: TRBV10-3
D gene: .
clone size: .
J gene: TRBJ1-2
CDR3 DNA: TGTGCCATCAGTGAGAGACAGGAGAACTATGGCTACACCTTC
CDR3 protein: CAISERQENYGYTF

V gene: TRBV9
D gene: TRBD1
clone size: many
J gene: TRBJ1-1
CDR3 DNA: TGTGCCAGCAGCCTTCGACAGGGGGACACTGAAGCTTTCTTT
CDR3 protein: CASSLRQGDTEAFF

V gene: TRBV25-1
D gene: .
clone size: .
J gene: TRBJ1-6
CDR3 DNA: TGTGCCAGCAGCGGAGGGAAAGACAGGTCCTCCTATAATTCACCCCTCCACTTT
CDR3 protein: CASSGGKDRSSYNSPLHF

V gene: TRBV7-7
D gene: TRBD1
clone size: .
J gene: TRBJ1-4
CDR3 DNA: TGTGCTAGCAGCACAGGACAGGGAGGGAATGAAAAACTGTTTTTT
CDR3 protein: CASSTGQGGNEKLFF

V gene: TRBV2
D gene: TRBD1
clone size: .
J gene: TRBJ2-7
CDR3 DNA: TGTGCCAGCATCGGGGACAGGGGTCCCTACGAGCAGTACTTC
CDR3 protein: CASIGDRGPYEQYF

V gene: TRBV10-2
D gene: .
clone size: .
J gene: TRBJ2-7
CDR3 DNA: TGCGCCAGCAGTGTGCAGCGCTCCTACGAGCAGTACTTC
CDR3 protein: CASSVQRSYEQYF

V gene: TRBV25-1
D gene: .
clone size: .
J gene: TRBJ2-1
CDR3 DNA: TGTGCCAGCAGTGACCATAGCGGTAGCTCCTACAATGAGCAGTTCTTC
CDR3 protein: CASSDHSGSSYNEQFF

V gene: TRBV5-5
D gene: TRBD1
clone size: many
J gene: TRBJ2-7
CDR3 DNA: TGTGCCAGCAGCTTGGACAGGGGGGACGAGCAGTACTTC
CDR3 protein: CASSLDRGDEQYF

V gene: TRBV29-1
D gene: TRBD2
clone size: .
J gene: TRBJ2-1
CDR3 DNA: TGCAGCGTAGGGGAGCGGGGGCTGTCCTACAATGAGCAGTTCTTC
CDR3 protein: CSVGERGLSYNEQFF

V gene: TRBV19
D gene: .
clone size: few
J gene: TRBJ2-7
CDR3 DNA: TGTGCCAGTAGTATGGCAGGCGAGGACGAGCAGTACTTC
CDR3 protein: CASSMAGEDEQYF

V gene: TRBV27
D gene: .
clone size: many
J gene: TRBJ1-2
CDR3 DNA: TGTGCCAGCAGTTTAGTAGCAGCAAACTATGGCTACACCTTC
CDR3 protein: CASSLVAANYGYTF

V gene: TRBV20-1
D gene: .
clone size: .
J gene: TRBJ1-2
CDR3 DNA: TGCAGTGCTGAGGACGCAACTAACTATGGCTACACCTTC
CDR3 protein: CSAEDATNYGYTF

V gene: TRBV2
D gene: TRBD1
clone size: .
J gene: TRBJ1-5
CDR3 DNA: TGTGCCAGCCGTGACAGGGGGCATAATCAGCCCCAGCATTTT
CDR3 protein: CASRDRGHNQPQHF

V gene: TRBV10-1
D gene: TRBD1
clone size: .
J gene: TRBJ1-2
CDR3 DNA: TGCCCCAGCAGTGAACAGACAGGGAACTATGGCTACACCTTC
CDR3 protein: CPSSEQTGNYGYTF

V gene: TRBV20-1
D gene: .
clone size: many
J gene: TRBJ1-4
CDR3 DNA: TGCAGTGCACCGGCTGCAACTAATGAAAAACTGTTTTTT
CDR3 protein: CSAPAATNEKLFF

V gene: TRBV18
D gene: TRBD1
clone size: many
J gene: TRBJ2-7
CDR3 DNA: TGTGCCAGCTCACCCCTAGGCCGGACAGGGACCTACGAGCAGTACTTC
CDR3 protein: CASSPLGRTGTYEQYF

V gene: TRBV7-6
D gene: TRBD2
clone size: .
J gene: TRBJ2-5
CDR3 DNA: TGTGCCAGCAGCTTAAGCGGGACTCAAGAGACCCAGTACTTC
CDR3 protein: CASSLSGTQETQYF

V gene: TRBV19
D gene: .
clone size: .
J gene: TRBJ2-7
CDR3 DNA: TGTGCCAGTAGTATAGGAGGAATCTCCTACGAGCAGTACTTC
CDR3 protein: CASSIGGISYEQYF

V gene: TRBV5-1
D gene: TRBD1
clone size: many
J gene: TRBJ1-1
CDR3 DNA: TGCGCCAGCAGCTTACCAGGGGGCGGCACTGAAGCTTTCTTT
CDR3 protein: CASSLPGGGTEAFF

V gene: TRBV3-1
D gene: .
clone size: many
J gene: TRBJ1-2
CDR3 DNA: TGTGCCAGCAGCCAAGAGGGCGGCACCGCCGGCTATGGCTACACCTTC
CDR3 protein: CASSQEGGTAGYGYTF

V gene: TRBV24-1
D gene: TRBD2
clone size: .
J gene: TRBJ2-5
CDR3 DNA: TGTGCCACCAGTGAAACTAGCGGGGGGGTAGAAGAGACCCAGTACTTC
CDR3 protein: CATSETSGGVEETQYF

V gene: TRBV7-9
D gene: .
clone size: .
J gene: TRBJ1-2
CDR3 DNA: TGTGCCAGCAGCAGAGAGGATGGCTACACCTTC
CDR3 protein: CASSREDGYTF

V gene: TRBV11-2
D gene: .
clone size: .
J gene: TRBJ1-6
CDR3 DNA: TGTGCCAGCAGCTTAGACAGGGCCTCTAATTCACCCCTCCACTTT
CDR3 protein: CASSLDRASNSPLHF

V gene: TRBV3-1
D gene: .
clone size: .
J gene: TRBJ2-6
CDR3 DNA: TGTGCCAGCAGCCAAGACTACGGCTTTGCAGGGGCCGACGTCCTGACTTTC
CDR3 protein: CASSQDYGFAGADVLTF

V gene: TRBV7-2
D gene: .
clone size: .
J gene: TRBJ2-7
CDR3 DNA: TGTGCCAGCAGCTCCACAGGGGAGCAGTACTTC
CDR3 protein: CASSSTGEQYF

V gene: TRBV12-3/TRBV12-4
D gene: .
clone size: .
J gene: TRBJ2-1
CDR3 DNA: TGTGCCAGCAGTTTGTCCATTGGGGAGTTCTTC
CDR3 protein: CASSLSIGEFF

V gene: TRBV6-2/TRBV6-3
D gene: .
clone size: many
J gene: TRBJ1-1
CDR3 DNA: TGTGCCAGCAGTTACTCTCTGATGGCCAGAGGGGACACTGAAGCTTTCTTT
CDR3 protein: CASSYSLMARGDTEAFF

V gene: TRBV15
D gene: .
clone size: .
J gene: TRBJ1-6
CDR3 DNA: TGTGCCACCAGCGCAGGGAGTAATTCACCCCTCCACTTT
CDR3 protein: CATSAGSNSPLHF

V gene: TRBV20-1
D gene: .
clone size: .
J gene: TRBJ1-5
CDR3 DNA: TGCAGTGCAAAGAAGGACAGTAGCAATCAGCCCCAGCATTTT
CDR3 protein: CSAKKDSSNQPQHF

V gene: TRBV20-1
D gene: TRBD1
clone size: many
J gene: TRBJ2-1
CDR3 DNA: TGCAGTGCTAGAGACGATGGGGGACAGACCTACAATGAGCAGTTCTTC
CDR3 protein: CSARDDGGQTYNEQFF

V gene: TRBV10-3
D gene: TRBD2
clone size: .
J gene: TRBJ2-3
CDR3 DNA: TGTGCCATCAGTGACACTAGCGATTCCAGCACAGATACGCAGTATTTT
CDR3 protein: CAISDTSDSSTDTQYF

V gene: TRBV20-1
D gene: .
clone size: .
J gene: TRBJ1-5
CDR3 DNA: TGCAGTGCTAGTAAGGGTAGCGGCAATCAGCCCCAGCATTTT
CDR3 protein: CSASKGSGNQPQHF

V gene: TRBV7-2
D gene: .
clone size: many
J gene: TRBJ1-2
CDR3 DNA: TGTGCCAGCAGATTAGCGGGTTCGGGGGGGAACCATGGCTACACCTTC
CDR3 protein: CASRLAGSGGNHGYTF

V gene: TRBV15
D gene: .
clone size: .
J gene: TRBJ2-1
CDR3 DNA: TGTGCCACCAGCAGAGTGGCGGACAATGAGCAGTTCTTC
CDR3 protein: CATSRVADNEQFF

V gene: TRBV19
D gene: .
clone size: .
J gene: TRBJ1-2
CDR3 DNA: TGTGCCAGTGTGCGGGGCAGGTGGACCTATGGCTACACCTTC
CDR3 protein: CASVRGRWTYGYTF

V gene: TRBV2
D gene: TRBD1
clone size: .
J gene: TRBJ1-5
CDR3 DNA: TGTGCCAGCAGTTGGACAGGGGCTGGCCAGCCCCAGCATTTT
CDR3 protein: CASSWTGAGQPQHF

V gene: TRBV2
D gene: TRBD1
clone size: once
J gene: TRBJ2-5
CDR3 DNA: TGTGCCAGCAGTGAAGAATCGACAGGGGACGAGACCCAGTACTTC
CDR3 protein: CASSEESTGDETQYF

V gene: TRBV27
D gene: TRBD2
clone size: .
J gene: TRBJ2-7
CDR3 DNA: TGTGCCAGCAGTAACAAGCGGGAATACTACGAGCAGTACTTC
CDR3 protein: CASSNKREYYEQYF